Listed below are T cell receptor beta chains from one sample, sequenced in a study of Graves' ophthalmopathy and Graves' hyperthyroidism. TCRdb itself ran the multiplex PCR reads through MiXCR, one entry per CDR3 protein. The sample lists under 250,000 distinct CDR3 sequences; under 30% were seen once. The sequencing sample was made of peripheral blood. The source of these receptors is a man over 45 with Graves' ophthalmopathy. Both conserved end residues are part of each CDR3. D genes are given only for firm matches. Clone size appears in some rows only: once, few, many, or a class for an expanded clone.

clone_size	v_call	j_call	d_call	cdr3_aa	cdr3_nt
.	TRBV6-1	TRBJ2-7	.	CASRNTLAAYSYEQYF	TGTGCCAGCAGAAATACTCTCGCGGCCTACTCCTACGAGCAGTACTTC
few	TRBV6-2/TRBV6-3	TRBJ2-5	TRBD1	CATWDSTKRTQYF	TGTGCCACTTGGGACAGTACCAAGAGAACCCAGTACTTC
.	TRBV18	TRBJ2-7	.	CASSPSDRSYEQYF	TGTGCCAGCTCACCCTCCGACAGATCCTACGAGCAGTACTTC
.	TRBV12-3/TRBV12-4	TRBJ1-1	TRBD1	CASSSLGTGITEAFF	TGTGCCAGCAGTTCCCTCGGGACAGGGATCACTGAAGCTTTCTTT
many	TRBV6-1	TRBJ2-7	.	CASRSGYEQYF	TGTGCCAGCAGATCAGGGTACGAGCAGTACTTC
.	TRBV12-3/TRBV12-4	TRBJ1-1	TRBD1	CASTLQQGASRGAFF	TGTGCCAGCACCTTACAACAGGGGGCTTCGAGAGGGGCTTTCTTT
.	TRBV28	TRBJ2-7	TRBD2	CASSLVPAAGDYEQYF	TGTGCCAGCAGTTTAGTCCCCGCGGCGGGGGACTACGAGCAGTACTTC
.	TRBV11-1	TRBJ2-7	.	CASSLAWTVPHEQYF	TGTGCCAGCAGCTTAGCATGGACAGTTCCCCACGAGCAGTACTTC
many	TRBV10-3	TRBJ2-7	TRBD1	CAISGTGGGLIHEQYF	TGTGCCATCTCCGGGACAGGGGGCGGTTTAATCCACGAGCAGTACTTC
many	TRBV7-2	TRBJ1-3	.	CASSVVAGSGNTIYF	TGTGCCAGCAGCGTGGTAGCTGGCTCTGGAAACACCATATATTTT
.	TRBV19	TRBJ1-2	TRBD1	CASTWDRVNYGYTF	TGTGCCAGTACCTGGGACAGGGTCAACTATGGCTACACCTTC
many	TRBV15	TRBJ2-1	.	CATSTGMNEQFF	TGTGCCACCAGTACGGGGATGAATGAGCAGTTCTTC
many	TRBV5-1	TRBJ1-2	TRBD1	CASSLEPRGRDGYTF	TGCGCCAGCAGCTTAGAGCCCAGGGGGCGCGATGGCTACACCTTC
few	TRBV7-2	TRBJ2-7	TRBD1	CASSSGTGFYEQYF	TGTGCCAGCAGCTCCGGGACAGGGTTCTACGAGCAGTACTTC
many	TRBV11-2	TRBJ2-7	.	CASSPRGLLMREQYF	TGTGCCAGCAGCCCACGGGGACTCCTCATGCGAGAGCAGTACTTC
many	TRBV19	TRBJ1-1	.	CASSDVGAEAFF	TGTGCCAGCTCTGATGTCGGGGCTGAAGCTTTCTTT
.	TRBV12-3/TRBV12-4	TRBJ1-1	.	CASNKQWGGPEAFF	TGTGCCAGCAACAAACAGTGGGGCGGACCTGAAGCTTTCTTT
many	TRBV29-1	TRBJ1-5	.	CSVEGLGGTQHF	TGCAGCGTTGAGGGTTTGGGAGGAACCCAGCATTTT
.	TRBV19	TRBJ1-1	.	CASRWGIGTEAFF	TGTGCCAGTAGATGGGGGATCGGAACTGAAGCTTTCTTT
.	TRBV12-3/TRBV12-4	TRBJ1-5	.	CASSFSGTNQPQHF	TGTGCCAGCAGTTTCAGTGGAACCAATCAGCCCCAGCATTTT
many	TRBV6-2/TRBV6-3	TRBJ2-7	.	CASSYPERVSYEQYF	TGTGCCAGCAGTTACCCAGAGCGAGTGTCCTACGAGCAGTACTTC
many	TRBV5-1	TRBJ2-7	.	CASSPPFPHYEQYF	TGCGCCAGCAGCCCCCCATTCCCACACTACGAGCAGTACTTC
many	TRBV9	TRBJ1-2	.	CASSGSVGGGGYTF	TGTGCCAGCAGCGGCTCCGTTGGGGGTGGAGGCTACACCTTC
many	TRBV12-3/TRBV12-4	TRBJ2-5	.	CASSGGLNQETQYF	TGTGCCAGCAGTGGGGGACTGAATCAAGAGACCCAGTACTTC
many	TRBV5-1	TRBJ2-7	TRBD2	CASSLGASGTYEQYF	TGCGCCAGCAGCTTGGGGGCTAGCGGGACCTACGAGCAGTACTTC
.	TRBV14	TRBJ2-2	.	CASRTDGELFF	TGTGCCAGCCGGACAGACGGGGAGCTGTTTTTT
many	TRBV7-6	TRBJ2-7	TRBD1	CASSFARGLGYEQYF	TGTGCCAGCAGCTTTGCCAGGGGGCTTGGCTACGAGCAGTACTTC
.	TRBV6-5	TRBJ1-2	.	CASSLGSEVF	TGTGCCAGCAGTCTTGGCTCTGAAGTTTTC
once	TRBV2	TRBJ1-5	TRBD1	CASRTGLLGSNQPQHF	TGTGCCAGCCGGACAGGCCTGTTAGGGAGCAATCAGCCCCAGCATTTT
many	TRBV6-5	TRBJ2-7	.	CASKDPGGNSYEQYF	TGTGCCAGCAAGGACCCGGGTGGTAACTCCTACGAGCAGTACTTC
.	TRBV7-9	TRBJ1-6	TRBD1	CASRPTGQGGNSPLHF	TGTGCCAGCAGACCAACAGGACAGGGAGGGAATTCACCCCTCCACTTT
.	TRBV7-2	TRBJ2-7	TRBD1	CASSLRDRAGHEQYF	TGTGCCAGCAGCTTACGGGACAGGGCAGGGCACGAGCAGTACTTC
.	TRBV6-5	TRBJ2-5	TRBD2	CASSYSSGRFETQYF	TGTGCCAGCAGTTACAGTAGCGGGAGGTTCGAGACCCAGTACTTC
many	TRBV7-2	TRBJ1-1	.	CASSLVTGHPNTEAFF	TGTGCCAGCAGCTTGGTTACGGGACACCCGAACACTGAAGCTTTCTTT
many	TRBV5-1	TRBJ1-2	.	CASSLDTRRDYGYTF	TGCGCCAGCAGCCTCGACACCCGGAGGGACTATGGCTACACCTTC
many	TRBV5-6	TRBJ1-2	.	CASSSPATSGSYGYTF	TGTGCCAGCAGTTCTCCCGCGACTTCAGGGAGCTATGGCTACACCTTC
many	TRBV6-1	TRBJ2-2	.	CASSELVTGELFF	TGTGCCAGCAGTGAACTAGTTACCGGGGAGCTGTTTTTT
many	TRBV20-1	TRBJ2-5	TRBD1	CSARLAGGQTQYF	TGCAGTGCTAGATTGGCAGGGGGACAGACCCAGTACTTC
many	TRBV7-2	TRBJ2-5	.	CASSLTTNRGTQYF	TGTGCCAGCAGCCTGACGACTAACCGGGGGACCCAGTACTTC
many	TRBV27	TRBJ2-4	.	CASSLYVGGAKNIQYF	TGTGCCAGCAGTTTATATGTCGGGGGTGCCAAAAACATTCAGTACTTC
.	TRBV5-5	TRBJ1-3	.	CASSFGGTSGNTIYF	TGTGCCAGCAGCTTCGGCGGAACCTCTGGAAACACCATATATTTT
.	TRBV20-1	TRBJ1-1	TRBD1	CSARDRDRWNTEAFF	TGCAGTGCTAGAGATAGGGACAGATGGAACACTGAAGCTTTCTTT
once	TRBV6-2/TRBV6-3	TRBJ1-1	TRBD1	CASSFDRVRAFF	TGTGCCAGCAGTTTCGACAGGGTTAGAGCTTTCTTT
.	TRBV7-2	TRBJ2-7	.	CASSPRTPAYEQYF	TGTGCCAGCAGCCCTAGAACACCAGCCTACGAGCAGTACTTC
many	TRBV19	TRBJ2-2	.	CASSIISGELFF	TGTGCCAGTAGCATTATCTCCGGGGAGCTGTTTTTT
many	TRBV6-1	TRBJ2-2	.	CASTQTWDTGELFF	TGTGCCAGCACCCAGACGTGGGACACCGGGGAGCTGTTTTTT
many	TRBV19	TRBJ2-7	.	CASSSRDHKREQYF	TGTGCCAGTAGTAGCCGGGACCACAAGCGGGAGCAGTACTTC